This T cell receptor (beta chain) was captured by sequencing in a study of T cell repertoires in cytomegalovirus infection. Whole-study findings and limits: The response measured ex vivo was dominated by TCR beta clonotypes (HLA-C-restricted and CMV-specific).

V lost 2 bases to trimming and J lost 2 bases, with 12 bases between them. The CDR3 has 16 amino acids. CDR1 SGHTA and CDR2 FQGNSA come from the germline V gene. This clonotype appeared many times. As yet, its antigen is unknown. TCRdb reprocessed the reads via MiXCR and lists one record per CDR3 protein. Found here are 250,000 to 400,000 distinct CDR3 sequences, 20% to 25% of them singletons; the top ten hold roughly 15%. This chain links TRBV7-2 with TRBJ2-2; D call uncertain. The clonotype was recovered from a human donor in good health (CMV status not recorded). Some clones in this sample may be carry-over from other donors' samples. Sample: cultured PBMCs, taken from culture after CMV antigen stimulation. For the CDR3, the DNA is TGTGCCAGCAGCTTAAGGGTGGCAGCAAACACCGGGGAGCTGTTTTTT. Encoded protein: CASSLRVAANTGELFF. The full variable domain, completed using reference TRBV7-2 and TRBJ2-2, is GAGVSQSPSNKVTEKGKDVELRCDPISGHTALYWYRQSLGQGLEFLIYFQGNSAPDKSGLPSDRFSAERTGGSVSTLTIQRTQQEDSAVYLCASSLRVAANTGELFFGEGSRLTVL.